One T cell receptor (beta chain) is described in this entry. Original handling: Reference gene primer amplification gave nucleated cell count estimates. Produced via immunoSEQ multiplex PCR; TCRdb's table is partial and in-frame only. Clone size and V and J calls were adopted from that table, with D and trimming inferred from the DNA. Found here are over 95,000 clones, 80% to 90% of them singletons; the top ten hold about 9.4%. The data were obtained in a study of blood T cell repertoires in COVID-19. Across the whole study: Sites across the United States, Italy and Spain contributed samples from acute and convalescent COVID-19. Nucleic acid was either cDNA or gDNA, and it came from T cells, B-cell-depleted T cells, or PBMCs.

Germline lookup yields CDR1 MDHEN and CDR2 SYDVKM. V dropped 3 bases and J dropped 8 bases, with 18 bases sitting between them. The CDR3 loop spans 15 amino acids. The sample comprised peripheral blood. The chain combines TRBV28 with TRBJ2-3; possible D gene TRBD2, 5 bases. The source of this sequence is a human donor in a cohort sampled during active COVID-19. The CDR3 sequence: CASSFLEAGRGTQYF. The CDR3 DNA is TGTGCCAGCAGTTTTTTAGAGGCCGGCCGGGGTACGCAGTATTTT.